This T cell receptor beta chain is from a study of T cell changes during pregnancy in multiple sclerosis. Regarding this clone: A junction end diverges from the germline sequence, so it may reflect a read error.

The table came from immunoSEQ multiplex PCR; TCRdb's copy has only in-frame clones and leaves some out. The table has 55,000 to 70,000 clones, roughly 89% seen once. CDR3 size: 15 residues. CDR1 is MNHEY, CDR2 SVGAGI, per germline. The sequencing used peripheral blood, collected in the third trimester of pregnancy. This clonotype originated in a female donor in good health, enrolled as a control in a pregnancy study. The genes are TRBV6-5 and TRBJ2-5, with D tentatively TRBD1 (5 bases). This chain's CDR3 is CASSYGPGSPTSRHF. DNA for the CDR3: TGTGCCAGCAGTTACGGTCCAGGGTCGCCGACATCCCGGCACTTC.